This TCR beta chain was recovered during a study of blood T cell repertoires in COVID-19. Study context: Donors in the United States, Italy and Spain gave samples during acute or convalescent COVID-19. T cells, B-cell-depleted T cells, or PBMCs provided the cDNA or gDNA that served as material.

Cohort 3 donors were reported recovered after two negative PCRs, clearance, or symptom resolution. This clone showed up just a few times. V dropped 1 base and J dropped 4; count of bases not matched to a gene: 2. Germline V CDR1 and CDR2: SGHVS, FNYEAQ. This CDR3 region has 16 residues. Method: immunoSEQ multiplex PCR; TCRdb's copy keeps in-frame clones and lacks some. The sample lists 170,000 or so clones, less than 90% occurring once. This TCR derives from a woman between 50 and 59 years old who had recovered from COVID-19. The rearrangement uses TRBV7-6 and TRBJ2-7; TRBD2 agrees at 15 bases. Material for sequencing was PBMCs or T cells enriched from blood (not recorded which). The CDR3 loop is CASSLGTSGGAYEQYF. As DNA, the CDR3 is TGTGCCAGCAGCTTAGGGACTAGCGGGGGGGCGTACGAGCAGTACTTC. The entire variable domain, with the rest obtained from reference TRBV7-6 and TRBJ2-7, is as follows: GAGVSQSPRYKVTKRGQDVALRCDPISGHVSLYWYRQALGQGPEFLTYFNYEAQQDKSGLPNDRFSAERPEGSISTLTIQRTEQRDSAMYRCASSLGTSGGAYEQYFGPGTRLTVT.